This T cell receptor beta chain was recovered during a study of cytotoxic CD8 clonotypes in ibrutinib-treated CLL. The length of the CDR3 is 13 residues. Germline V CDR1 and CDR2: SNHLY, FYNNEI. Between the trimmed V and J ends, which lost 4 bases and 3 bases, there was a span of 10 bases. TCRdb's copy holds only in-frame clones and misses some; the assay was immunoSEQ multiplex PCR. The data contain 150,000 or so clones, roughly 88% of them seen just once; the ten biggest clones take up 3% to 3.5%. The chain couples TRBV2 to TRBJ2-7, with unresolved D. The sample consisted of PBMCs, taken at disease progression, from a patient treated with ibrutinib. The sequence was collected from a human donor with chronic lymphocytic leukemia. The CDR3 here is CASSALDNYEQYF. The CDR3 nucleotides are TGTGCCAGCAGTGCCTTAGACAACTACGAGCAGTACTTC. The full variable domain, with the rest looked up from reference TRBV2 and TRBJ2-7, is EPEVTQTPSHQVTQMGQEVILRCVPISNHLYFYWYRQILGQKVEFLVSFYNNEISEKSEIFDDQFSVERPDGSNFTLKIRSTKLEDSAMYFCASSALDNYEQYFGPGTRLTVT.